This entry features one T cell receptor (beta chain) sequence. The sample belongs to a study of control samples from healthy donors and cancer patients. Method: immunoSEQ multiplex PCR; TCRdb's copy keeps in-frame clones and lacks some. The sample lists around 130,000 clones; more than 80% were seen once. The CDR3 spans 16 residues. V was pared by 5 bases and J by 2 bases, with 10 bases of the junction left unmatched. CDR1 and CDR2 (germline): SGHVS, FNYEAQ. This receptor was taken from a man aged 45-65 years in good health. The rearrangement uses TRBV7-6 and TRBJ2-7, with 9 bases aligning to TRBD1. The specimen was blood. The CDR3 sequence is CASSLTGGLTPYEQYF. The DNA of the CDR3 is TGTGCCAGCAGCCTAACAGGGGGCCTAACACCCTACGAGCAGTACTTC.